This entry features one TCR beta chain sequence. This sample is drawn from a study of OX40 agonist ivuxolimab in advanced cancers. Study-wide context: A male proportion of about 80% was recorded, with mean age approximately 60 years and range 23 to 79.

CDR1 is LNHNV and CDR2 is YYDKDF in the germline V gene (reference sequence). The CDR3 sequence is 17 residues long. Trimming left V 0 bases short and J 1 base short, with 15 bases between. Repertoires were generated with immunoSEQ multiplex PCR, while TCRdb's copy carries only in-frame clones and drops some. The sample gives 50,000 or so clones, approximately 80% of which show up once; roughly 2.5% is in the top ten. The clonotype comes from an adult with an advanced solid tumor such as melanoma, head and neck, liver or kidney cancer. J is TRBJ2-5 and V is TRBV15; TRBD2 might be the D (6 bases). The sequencing here drew on CD4+ or CD8+ T cells sorted from blood, taken in a trial of the OX40 agonist ivuxolimab. The CDR3 DNA reads TGTGCCACCAGCAGAGATGGAGGAGCGGGTACCCAAGAGACCCAGTACTTC. This sequence encodes CATSRDGGAGTQETQYF.